One and the same sample provided the 9 T cell receptor beta chains below, sequenced in a study of Ad26.COV2.S vaccination and SARS-CoV-2 variants. The assay was immunoSEQ multiplex PCR, and TCRdb's table has in-frame clones only and misses some. Of just under 250,000 clones listed, approximately 90% are singletons. Treatment: roughly 18 received Ad26.COV2.S at low or high dose, single or two shots; roughly five received placebo; per-sample allocation not given. Repertoires come from day 63 after the first vaccine or placebo injection. The sample consisted of peripheral blood, taken in a trial of Ad26.COV2.S vaccine versus placebo. These receptors were collected from a person between 18 and 65 years old who received the Ad26.COV2.S COVID-19 vaccine or a placebo.

The chain recombines TRBV7-2 with TRBJ2-3; perhaps TRBD1 as D (6 bases). V shed 3 bases and J shed 6 bases, with 10 bases lying between them. Germline V lookup: CDR1 SGHTA, CDR2 FQGNSA. CDR3 length: 13 residues. As DNA, the CDR3 is TGTGCCAGCAGCTTCGGGACACCGGATACGCAGTATTTT. Residues: CASSFGTPDTQYF.

The chain couples TRBV9 to TRBJ2-7; D gene uncertain. The CDR3 sequence is 11 residues long. Trimming left V 4 bases short and J 5 bases short, with 7 bases between. CDR1 is SGDLS and CDR2 is YYNGEE in the germline V gene. CDR3 protein: CASSSLHEQYF. The CDR3 DNA sequence: TGTGCCAGCAGCAGTTTACACGAGCAGTACTTC. Variable domain in full (rest from reference TRBV9 and TRBJ2-7): DSGVTQTPKHLITATGQRVTLRCSPRSGDLSVYWYQQSLDQGLQFLIQYYNGEERAKGNILERFSAQQFPDLHSELNLSSLELGDSALYFCASSSLHEQYFGPGTRLTVT.

CDR3 loop: CASSQDGGTGNTEAFF. The CDR3 bases are TGTGCCAGCAGCCAAGATGGCGGGACAGGGAACACTGAAGCTTTCTTT. V gene TRBV4-2 combines with J gene TRBJ1-1; the match to TRBD1 covers 8 bases. V was pared by 0 bases and J by 1 base, with 4 bases of the junction left unmatched. Germline CDR1 is LGHNA and CDR2 is YNFKEQ. This CDR3 comprises 16 residues.

The chain links TRBV11-3 to TRBJ2-1; D possibly matches TRBD1 or TRBD2 (5 bases each). Germline-derived CDR1 and CDR2 are SGHNT and YENEEA. The CDR3 length is 14 residues. V was shortened by 6 bases and J by 6 bases, with 15 bases between the two germline ends. CDR3 bases: TGTGCCAGCAGTTTACAATCCGGGACCAATGAGCAGTTCTTC. This translates into CASSLQSGTNEQFF.

V gene TRBV18 combines with J gene TRBJ1-5; D possibly corresponds to TRBD1 (5 bases). V lost 0 bases, J lost 4 bases, and 10 bases lay in between. The CDR3 sequence is 15 residues long. Germline CDR1 and CDR2: KGHSH and LQKENI. CDR3 loop: CASSPPRRVNQPQHF. The CDR3 region has the DNA TGTGCCAGCTCACCACCCCGCAGGGTGAATCAGCCCCAGCATTTT.

The chain carries TRBV7-2 and TRBJ2-5, with 7 bases lining up with TRBD1. The CDR3 totals 15 residues. V shed 6 bases and J 2 bases; nucleotides not matched to a gene: 9. CDR1 and CDR2 from the germline V gene are SGHTA and FQGNSA. The CDR3: CASSSGTVRQETQYF. DNA of the CDR3: TGTGCCAGCAGTTCCGGGACAGTACGTCAAGAGACCCAGTACTTC.

CDR3 loop: CASRPRALEYEQFF. The CDR3 DNA sequence: TGTGCCAGCAGACCCCGGGCCCTAGAGTATGAGCAGTTCTTC. This chain uses TRBV6-5 with TRBJ2-1; no reliable D call. The CDR3 is 14 amino acids. In germline, CDR1 is MNHEY, CDR2 SVGAGI. Trimming pared 6 bases from V and 8 bases from J, leaving 17 bases between.

The chain joins TRBV19 to TRBJ1-4, with TRBD1 as a possible D gene (6 bases). Germline V gene lookup returns CDR1 LNHDA and CDR2 SQIVND (reference sequence). There are 16 residues in the CDR3. Between the trimmed V and J ends, which lost 5 bases and 0 bases, there was a span of 13 bases. This chain's CDR3 is CASSLRGAATNEKLFF. For the CDR3, the DNA is TGTGCCAGTAGTCTAAGGGGGGCAGCAACTAATGAAAAACTGTTTTTT.

This CDR3 reads CASSDPPHGTGHNSPLHF. CDR3 coding DNA: TGCGCCAGCAGTGACCCACCCCACGGGACAGGCCATAATTCACCCCTCCACTTT. This chain links TRBV10-2 with TRBJ1-6; 8 nucleotides agree with TRBD1. Germline values: CDR1 WSHSY, CDR2 SAAADI. V lost 3 bases and J lost 5; bases outside the gene matches: 12. There are 18 residues in the CDR3.